This T cell receptor (beta chain) appears in the sequencing data of a study of T cell responses to AZD1222 COVID-19 vaccine. Findings and limits, study-wide: Repertoire sampling was restricted to post-peak T cell response timepoints.

This clone was counted a single time. Its antigen is unknown. The assay was immunoSEQ multiplex PCR, and TCRdb's table has in-frame clones only and misses some. The sample has around 160,000 clones, around 89% seen once. Between the trimmed V and J ends, which lost 5 bases and 4 bases, there was a span of 11 bases. This CDR3 contains 13 residues. Germline V lookup: CDR1 MNHEY, CDR2 SVGAGI. This receptor was identified in an adult in good health. The starting material was peripheral blood, obtained on day 0 of AZD1222 vaccination. The chain carries TRBV6-5 and TRBJ1-2; TRBD1 might be the D (5 bases). The CDR3 bases are TGTGCCAGCAGTCCACAGGCGACCTATGGCTACACCTTC. It codes for CASSPQATYGYTF.